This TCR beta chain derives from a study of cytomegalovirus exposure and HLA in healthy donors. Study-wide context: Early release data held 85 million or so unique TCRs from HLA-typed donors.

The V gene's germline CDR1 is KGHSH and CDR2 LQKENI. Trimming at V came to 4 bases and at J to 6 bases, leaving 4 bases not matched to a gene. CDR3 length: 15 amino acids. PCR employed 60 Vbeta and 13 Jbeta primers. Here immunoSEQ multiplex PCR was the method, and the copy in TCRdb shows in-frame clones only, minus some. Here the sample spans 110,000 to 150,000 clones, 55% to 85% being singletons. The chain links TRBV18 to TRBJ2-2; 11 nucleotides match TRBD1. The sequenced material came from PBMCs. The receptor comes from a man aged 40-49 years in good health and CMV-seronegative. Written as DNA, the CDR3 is TGTGCCAGCTCACAAGGACAGGGGGCGTCCGGGGAGCTGTTTTTT. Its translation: CASSQGQGASGELFF.